The 18 T cell receptor beta chains below all came from one sample that was sequenced in a study of identical twins. TCRdb re-analysed the 5' RACE reads in MiXCR, keeping a single row per CDR3 protein. The sample carries about 470,000 distinct CDR3 sequences, approximately 25% recorded once. These data were also filed under a second study, of T cells expressing NK-cell markers.

The sequencing sample was made of CD4+ T cells sorted from blood. The receptors derive from a woman aged 18-35 years in good health.

The genes are TRBV20-1 and TRBJ2-1, with D possibly being TRBD2 (6 bases). The CDR3 length is 16 residues. V was trimmed by 6 bases and J by 4 bases, leaving 22 bases between them. Germline V CDR1 and CDR2: DFQATT, SNEGSKA (reference sequence). The CDR3 DNA sequence: TGCAGTGCCAGACGTGTCGGAGGGAGGTCTTACAATGAGCAGTTCTTC. Amino acid sequence: CSARRVGGRSYNEQFF.

V gene TRBV5-1 combines with J gene TRBJ2-2; 7 positions agree with TRBD1. Germline lookup yields CDR1 SGHRS and CDR2 YFSETQ. V was pared by 6 bases and J by 5 bases, with 7 bases of the junction left unmatched. The CDR3 is made up of 14 amino acids. CDR3 sequence (DNA): TGCGCCAGCAACCGGGACAGCTTTACCGGGGAGCTGTTTTTT. Its translation: CASNRDSFTGELFF.

Here the CDR3 DNA reads TGTGCCAGCAGGGGTACAGGGGACACTGAAGCTTTCTTT. Residues: CASRGTGDTEAFF. V and J are TRBV12-3 or TRBV12-4 and TRBJ1-1; TRBD1 matches at 7 bases. This CDR3 is 13 amino acids long. Trimming took 6 bases from V and 3 from J; bases not matched to a gene: 4.

This clonotype was observed a handful of times. The rearrangement links TRBV29-1 to TRBJ2-3, with 7 bases identical to TRBD2. Germline V gives CDR1 SQVTM, CDR2 ANQGSEA. The CDR3 is 12 residues long. CDR3: CSSQRGRDTQYF. The CDR3 DNA reads TGCAGTTCCCAGCGGGGTAGGGATACGCAGTATTTT.

The chain combines TRBV20-1 with TRBJ1-1, with 12 bases matching TRBD1. In germline, CDR1 is DFQATT, CDR2 SNEGSKA (reference sequence). The CDR3 is 13 amino acids. The V segment lost 5 bases and the J segment 11 bases; nucleotides outside the gene matches: 9. This CDR3 is CSAPGTGGLWAFF. Here the CDR3 DNA reads TGCAGTGCTCCCGGGACAGGGGGCCTGTGGGCTTTCTTT.

The chain joins TRBV25-1 to TRBJ2-7; 10 bases fit TRBD2. After removal of 1 base from V and 3 bases from J, the junction contained 9 bases not matched to a gene. From germline, CDR1 is MGHDK and CDR2 SYGVNS. This CDR3 is built from 17 residues. The DNA of the CDR3 is TGTGCCAGCAGTGAATGGGGAGCGGGGGGGCGAGACTACGAGCAGTACTTC. Protein sequence: CASSEWGAGGRDYEQYF.

This clonotype was found a few times. This chain connects TRBV7-9 to TRBJ2-5; D is undetermined. Trimming left V 5 bases short and J 2 bases short, with 12 bases between. The CDR3 consists of 14 residues. In germline, CDR1 is SEHNR, CDR2 FQNEAQ (reference sequence). The CDR3, as DNA: TGTGCCAGCAGCCTAATAGCCTATCAAGAGACCCAGTACTTC. Its translation is CASSLIAYQETQYF.

This chain links TRBV5-1 with TRBJ2-1; 8 bases are a match to TRBD2. Germline CDR1 reads SGHRS; CDR2 reads YFSETQ. This CDR3 is 15 amino acids long. The V gene end was trimmed by 5 bases and the J gene end by 7 bases; junction bases not matched to a gene: 11. For the CDR3, the DNA is TGCGCCAGCAGGGGGCTAGCGGGCTACGGAAATGAGCAGTTCTTC. Its protein is CASRGLAGYGNEQFF.

This clonotype was found a few times. The chain joins TRBV5-1 to TRBJ1-1; 8 positions match TRBD1. Germline V gene sequence: CDR1 SGHRS, CDR2 YFSETQ. This CDR3 has 14 amino acids. V was pared by 4 bases and J by 5 bases, with 7 bases of the junction left unmatched. CDR3 DNA sequence: TGCGCCAGCAGCACCAGGGGGCAGGATACTGAAGCTTTCTTT. Its translation: CASSTRGQDTEAFF.

This rearrangement joins TRBV29-1 to TRBJ2-5; no definite D call. Trimming pared 6 bases from V and 2 bases from J, leaving 13 bases between. Germline lookup yields CDR1 SQVTM and CDR2 ANQGSEA. The CDR3 spans 13 residues. The CDR3 loop reads CSVDGRLQETQYF. The CDR3 nucleotides read TGCAGCGTAGATGGACGGTTGCAAGAGACCCAGTACTTC.

This chain uses TRBV27 with TRBJ1-2; D unresolved. V was shortened by 2 bases and J by 1 base, with 11 bases between the two germline ends. The CDR3 consists of 15 residues. Germline values: CDR1 MNHEY, CDR2 SMNVEV (reference sequence). CDR3 sequence (DNA): TGTGCCAGCAGTTTAGATGGACGGAATAACTATGGCTACACCTTC. This codes for CASSLDGRNNYGYTF.

This clonotype was found many times. V usage is TRBV5-1 and J usage is TRBJ2-3; 8 positions match TRBD1. Germline V gives CDR1 SGHRS, CDR2 YFSETQ. The CDR3 contains 13 residues. The J segment lost 7 bases and the V segment lost 3 bases, leaving 4 bases of the junction unmatched. The CDR3 nucleotides are TGCGCCAGCAGCTCAGGGGGCGCGAATACGCAGTATTTT. This encodes CASSSGGANTQYF.

The chain links TRBV5-1 to TRBJ2-1; 11 bases match TRBD2. The J segment lost 8 bases and the V segment lost 3 bases, leaving 10 bases of the junction unmatched. This CDR3 has 16 amino acids. Germline V lookup: CDR1 SGHRS, CDR2 YFSETQ. The CDR3, as DNA: TGCGCCAGCAGCTCACCAACTACTAGCGGGAGTGATGAGCAGTTCTTC. It encodes CASSSPTTSGSDEQFF.

This clonotype came up a few times. The V gene is TRBV7-9, the J gene TRBJ1-6, with D tentatively TRBD1 (6 bases). The CDR3 has 15 residues. V lost 1 base and J lost 6, with 10 bases in between. Germline V gene lookup returns CDR1 SEHNR and CDR2 FQNEAQ (reference sequence). CDR3 in amino acids: CASSLGGRGNSPLHF. CDR3 coding DNA: TGTGCCAGCAGCTTAGGTGGCAGGGGTAATTCACCCCTCCACTTT. The full variable domain, completed using reference TRBV7-9 and TRBJ1-6, is DTGVSQNPRHKITKRGQNVTFRCDPISEHNRLYWYRQTLGQGPEFLTYFQNEAQLEKSRLLSDRFSAERPKGSFSTLEIQRTEQGDSAMYLCASSLGGRGNSPLHFGNGTRLTVT.

This chain joins TRBV20-1 and TRBJ1-2; D is perhaps TRBD1 (5 bases). This CDR3 has 12 amino acids. Looked up from germline, CDR1 is DFQATT and CDR2 is SNEGSKA (reference sequence). Between the trimmed V and J ends, which lost 4 bases and 4 bases, there was a span of 10 bases. The CDR3 loop reads CSATAGTYGYTF. The CDR3 bases are TGCAGTGCTACCGCAGGGACCTATGGCTACACCTTC.

In nucleotides, the CDR3 is TGTGCCAGCAGCGCGCTAGCGGGGTTCGCGAACACCGGGGAGCTGTTTTTT. Its translation is CASSALAGFANTGELFF. The chain employs TRBV6-1 and TRBJ2-2; 9 bases map to TRBD2. V gave up 6 bases and J gave up 0 bases; unmatched junction bases: 8. The germline V gene has CDR1 MNHNS and CDR2 SASEGT. The length of the CDR3 is 17 residues.

The chain uses TRBV7-3 and TRBJ2-3; D is undetermined. CDR3 size: 13 residues. Trimming took 4 bases from V and 4 from J, leaving 9 bases between them. Germline assignment: CDR1 SGHTA and CDR2 FQGTGA. This CDR3 is CASSWAKADTQYF. Written as DNA, the CDR3 is TGTGCCAGCAGCTGGGCCAAAGCAGATACGCAGTATTTT.

The chain carries TRBV5-6 and TRBJ2-7; D is unresolved. V was clipped by 0 bases and J by 2 bases, with 15 bases between them. Germline V CDR1 and CDR2: SGHDT, YYEEEE. This CDR3 is built from 16 residues. The CDR3 spells CASSLGGGTLAYEQYF. The CDR3 nucleotides are TGTGCCAGCAGCTTGGGCGGTGGAACCCTGGCCTACGAGCAGTACTTC.